A selection of T cell receptor beta chains follows, all from one sample in a study of beta chain features in type 1 diabetes. Sequencing was performed with immunoSEQ multiplex PCR; in TCRdb, only in-frame clones are kept and a portion is missing. The data show 140,000 or so clones, more than 9% seen once. Sequencing was done on a sample of naive CD4+ T cells from blood. These TCRs come from a man aged 18 to 29 in good health. The CDR3 runs from the conserved cysteine through the conserved F or W. A D gene is named only where the DNA matches it firmly. Clone size appears in some rows only: once, few, many, or a class for an expanded clone.

V: TRBV7-2; size: few; D: TRBD2; J: TRBJ2-7; CDR3: CASSPNLGGASEQYF; DNA: TGTGCCAGCAGCCCTAACCTCGGGGGGGCAAGCGAGCAGTACTTC
V: TRBV5-1; size: few; D: NA; J: TRBJ2-1; CDR3: CASTLSEYRRDEQFF; DNA: TGCGCCAGCACTCTTAGTGAATATCGTCGTGATGAGCAGTTCTTC
V: TRBV7-3; size: few; D: TRBD1; J: TRBJ2-2; CDR3: CASSLRQGPSGELFF; DNA: TGTGCCAGCAGCCTAAGACAGGGGCCTTCCGGGGAGCTGTTTTTT
V: TRBV19; size: NA; D: NA; J: TRBJ2-3; CDR3: CASRGLSVGADTQYF; DNA: TGTGCCAGTAGAGGATTGTCAGTAGGGGCAGATACGCAGTATTTT
V: TRBV2; size: NA; D: TRBD2; J: TRBJ2-1; CDR3: CASSEAHGRVEQFF; DNA: TGTGCCAGCAGTGAAGCGCACGGGAGGGTCGAGCAGTTCTTC
V: TRBV5-6; size: NA; D: NA; J: TRBJ2-5; CDR3: CASSFMETQYF; DNA: TGTGCCAGCAGCTTCATGGAGACCCAGTACTTC
V: TRBV7-2; size: NA; D: TRBD1; J: TRBJ2-3; CDR3: CASSLTGSNTDTQYF; DNA: TGTGCCAGCAGCCTGACAGGGTCAAACACAGATACGCAGTATTTT
V: TRBV28; size: NA; D: NA; J: TRBJ2-1; CDR3: CASSTGQAYNEQFF; DNA: TGTGCCAGCAGCACTGGACAAGCCTACAATGAGCAGTTCTTC
V: TRBV2; size: NA; D: NA; J: TRBJ2-3; CDR3: CASSAQQGPQYF; DNA: TGTGCCAGCAGTGCGCAACAGGGACCGCAGTATTTT
V: TRBV7-2; size: NA; D: NA; J: TRBJ2-4; CDR3: CASSLAGLAKNIQYF; DNA: TGTGCCAGCAGCTTAGCGGGGCTAGCCAAAAACATTCAGTACTTC
V: TRBV6-6; size: few; D: TRBD1; J: TRBJ1-6; CDR3: CASSYRDRVGSPLHF; DNA: TGTGCCAGCAGTTACAGGGACAGGGTTGGTTCACCCCTCCACTTT
V: TRBV7-2; size: few; D: TRBD1; J: TRBJ2-5; CDR3: CASSFGQGGQESQYF; DNA: TGTGCCAGCAGCTTCGGACAGGGTGGGCAAGAGAGCCAGTACTTC
V: TRBV19; size: few; D: TRBD1; J: TRBJ1-5; CDR3: CASSISFTGVGQPQHF; DNA: TGTGCCAGTAGTATTTCGTTTACAGGGGTCGGACAGCCCCAGCATTTT
V: TRBV7-7; size: few; D: NA; J: TRBJ2-4; CDR3: CASSSVENIQYF; DNA: TGTGCCAGCAGCTCCGTCGAAAACATTCAGTACTTC
V: TRBV29-1; size: many; D: TRBD1; J: TRBJ2-5; CDR3: CSVDADRVRVETQYF; DNA: TGCAGCGTTGATGCCGACAGGGTCAGGGTGGAGACCCAGTACTTC
V: TRBV10-3; size: many; D: NA; J: TRBJ2-2; CDR3: CAIGETGRTGELFF; DNA: TGTGCCATCGGGGAGACAGGCCGAACCGGGGAGCTGTTTTTT
V: TRBV29-1; size: once; D: NA; J: TRBJ1-1; CDR3: CSVVALAGRTEAFF; DNA: TGCAGCGTTGTTGCCCTGGCGGGCCGGACTGAAGCTTTCTTT
V: TRBV7-3; size: NA; D: NA; J: TRBJ1-2; CDR3: CASSLAVQGGGYTF; DNA: TGTGCCAGCAGCTTAGCTGTACAGGGCGGCGGCTACACCTTC
V: TRBV5-4; size: many; D: NA; J: TRBJ1-4; CDR3: CASSSTGTRREKLFF; DNA: TGTGCCAGCAGCAGTACCGGGACAAGGCGTGAAAAACTGTTTTTT
V: TRBV21-1; size: few; D: NA; J: TRBJ2-2; CDR3: CASSNGQGGQIGELFF; DNA: TGTGCCAGCAGCAATGGTCAGGGAGGCCAGATCGGGGAGCTGTTTTTT
V: TRBV5-6; size: few; D: TRBD2; J: TRBJ2-3; CDR3: CASSFPALRGGDTQYF; DNA: TGTGCCAGCAGCTTTCCCGCATTGCGGGGGGGAGATACGCAGTATTTT
V: TRBV19; size: NA; D: TRBD2; J: TRBJ2-7; CDR3: CASSRAASGAYEQYF; DNA: TGTGCCAGTAGTAGGGCGGCTAGCGGGGCCTACGAGCAGTACTTC
V: TRBV5-1; size: NA; D: NA; J: TRBJ2-7; CDR3: CASSRTYRDYEQYF; DNA: TGCGCCAGCAGCCGGACTTACAGGGACTACGAGCAGTACTTC
V: TRBV2; size: few; D: TRBD1; J: TRBJ1-2; CDR3: CASRDRADPGYGYTF; DNA: TGTGCCAGCAGGGACAGGGCAGACCCCGGCTATGGCTACACCTTC
V: TRBV29-1; size: many; D: TRBD1; J: TRBJ1-2; CDR3: CSVRDSRNYGYTF; DNA: TGCAGCGTGCGGGACAGCCGTAACTATGGCTACACCTTC
V: TRBV7-2; size: few; D: NA; J: TRBJ2-2; CDR3: CASSPRRNTGELFF; DNA: TGTGCCAGCAGCCCCAGGCGTAACACCGGGGAGCTGTTTTTT
V: TRBV19; size: few; D: NA; J: TRBJ2-2; CDR3: CASRNEAATGELFF; DNA: TGTGCCAGTAGAAACGAGGCCGCCACCGGGGAGCTGTTTTTT
V: TRBV11-1; size: few; D: TRBD2; J: TRBJ2-1; CDR3: CASSNGLGHEQFF; DNA: TGTGCCAGCAGCAACGGACTAGGTCATGAGCAGTTCTTC
V: TRBV7-2; size: few; D: TRBD2; J: TRBJ2-1; CDR3: CASSTSGGAYNEQFF; DNA: TGTGCCAGCAGCACTAGCGGGGGTGCCTACAATGAGCAGTTCTTC
V: TRBV19; size: NA; D: TRBD2; J: TRBJ2-2; CDR3: CASSIGGGVSTGELFF; DNA: TGTGCCAGTAGTATTGGCGGGGGAGTTAGCACCGGGGAGCTGTTTTTT
V: TRBV4-3; size: NA; D: NA; J: TRBJ1-1; CDR3: CASSQDQGMNTEAFF; DNA: TGCGCCAGCAGCCAAGATCAGGGGATGAACACTGAAGCTTTCTTT
V: TRBV7-2; size: few; D: TRBD2; J: TRBJ2-5; CDR3: CASSAGLAGIKETQYF; DNA: TGTGCCAGCAGTGCGGGACTAGCTGGCATAAAAGAGACCCAGTACTTC
V: TRBV6-5; size: few; D: TRBD1; J: TRBJ2-2; CDR3: CASRRQGDTGELFF; DNA: TGTGCCAGCAGACGACAGGGAGACACCGGGGAGCTGTTTTTT
V: TRBV29-1; size: many; D: TRBD1; J: TRBJ2-7; CDR3: CSVKDRNSYEQYF; DNA: TGCAGCGTAAAGGACAGGAACTCCTACGAGCAGTACTTC
V: TRBV6-6; size: few; D: NA; J: TRBJ2-7; CDR3: CASTFTMTNEQYF; DNA: TGTGCCAGCACCTTCACTATGACTAACGAGCAGTACTTC
V: TRBV7-2; size: NA; D: TRBD2; J: TRBJ2-3; CDR3: CASSLDLVAGGIMDTQYF; DNA: TGTGCCAGCAGCTTAGACCTAGTAGCGGGGGGTATAATGGATACGCAGTATTTT
V: TRBV6-5; size: NA; D: TRBD2; J: TRBJ2-3; CDR3: CASSFTTSGSTDTQYF; DNA: TGTGCCAGCAGTTTTACCACTAGCGGAAGCACAGATACGCAGTATTTT
V: TRBV18; size: few; D: TRBD1; J: TRBJ2-7; CDR3: CASSPPWTGGEYEQYF; DNA: TGTGCCAGCTCACCCCCTTGGACAGGGGGGGAGTACGAGCAGTACTTC
V: TRBV5-6; size: few; D: NA; J: TRBJ1-1; CDR3: CASSLVGGGSEAFF; DNA: TGTGCCAGCAGCTTGGTCGGGGGAGGGTCTGAAGCTTTCTTT
V: TRBV21-1; size: few; D: NA; J: TRBJ2-3; CDR3: CASSKFGGSTDTQYF; DNA: TGTGCCAGCAGCAAATTTGGCGGTAGCACAGATACGCAGTATTTT
V: TRBV18; size: few; D: TRBD1; J: TRBJ2-7; CDR3: CASSLTTGAYEQYF; DNA: TGTGCCAGCTCACTCACGACAGGGGCCTACGAGCAGTACTTC
V: TRBV30; size: NA; D: NA; J: TRBJ2-3; CDR3: CAWKLVDTQYF; DNA: TGTGCCTGGAAGCTCGTCGATACGCAGTATTTT
V: TRBV19; size: few; D: TRBD1; J: TRBJ1-5; CDR3: CASAPGGPQPQHF; DNA: TGTGCCAGTGCCCCAGGGGGCCCACAGCCCCAGCATTTT